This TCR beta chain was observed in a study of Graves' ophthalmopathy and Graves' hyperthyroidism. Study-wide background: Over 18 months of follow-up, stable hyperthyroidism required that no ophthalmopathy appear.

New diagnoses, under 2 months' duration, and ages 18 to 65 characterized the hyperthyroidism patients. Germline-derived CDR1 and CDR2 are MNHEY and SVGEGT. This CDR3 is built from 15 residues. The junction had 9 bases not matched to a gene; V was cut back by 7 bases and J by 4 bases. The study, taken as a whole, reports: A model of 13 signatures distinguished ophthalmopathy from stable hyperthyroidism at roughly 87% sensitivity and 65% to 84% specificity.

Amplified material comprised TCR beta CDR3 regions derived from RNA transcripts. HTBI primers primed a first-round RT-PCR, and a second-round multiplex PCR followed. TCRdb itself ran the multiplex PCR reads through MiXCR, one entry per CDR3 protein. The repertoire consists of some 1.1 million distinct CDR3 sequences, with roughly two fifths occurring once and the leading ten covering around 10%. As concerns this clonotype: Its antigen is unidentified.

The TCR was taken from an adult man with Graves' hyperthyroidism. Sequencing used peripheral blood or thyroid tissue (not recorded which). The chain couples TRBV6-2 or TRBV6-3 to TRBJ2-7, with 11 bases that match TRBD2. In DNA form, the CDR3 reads TGTGCCAGCACCTTACGTACTAGCGGGAGTTACGAGCAGTACTTC. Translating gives CASTLRTSGSYEQYF.